Each of the 15 T cell receptor beta chains below was sequenced from the same sample in a study of graft-versus-host responses after intestinal transplantation. Clones were read by immunoSEQ multiplex PCR, and TCRdb kept only the in-frame ones, dropping some. The top ten hold around 1.6% of the sample, which has about 22,000 clones, approximately 40% seen once. CFSE-labeled responder cells (around 200,000) were plated with around 200,000 irradiated, violet-dye-labeled stimulator cells. Specimen: alloreactive CD8+ T cells from a mixed lymphocyte reaction culture, collected before intestinal transplant. Specified subset: CFSE-low proliferating T cells sorted from roughly six-day pre-transplant mixed lymphocyte reaction (GvH or HvG direction). The receptors originated from a human patient who received an intestinal transplant.

This clone has a handful of counts. The chain combines TRBV5-1 with TRBJ1-4, with unresolved D. Germline V gene sequence: CDR1 SGHRS, CDR2 YFSETQ. The CDR3 has 14 residues. V lost 6 bases and J 0 bases, leaving 9 bases between the germline ends. The CDR3 region has the DNA TGCGCCAGCACCCCAGGTGCAACTAATGAAAAACTGTTTTTT. Its translation is CASTPGATNEKLFF.

Sample share makes this clone medium-sized (0.01 to 0.1%). The chain employs TRBV5-1 and TRBJ2-1; D not resolved. V lost 4 bases, J lost 0 bases, and 11 bases lay in between. The CDR3 has 15 residues. The germline V gene has CDR1 SGHRS and CDR2 YFSETQ. This CDR3 is CASSPDGNSYNEQFF. CDR3 DNA: TGCGCCAGCAGCCCCGACGGAAACTCCTACAATGAGCAGTTCTTC. Variable domain in full (rest from reference TRBV5-1 and TRBJ2-1): KAGVTQTPRYLIKTRGQQVTLSCSPISGHRSVSWYQQTPGQGLQFLFEYFSETQRNKGNFPGRFSGRQFSNSRSEMNVSTLELGDSALYLCASSPDGNSYNEQFFGPGTRLTVL.

The chain uses TRBV19 and TRBJ1-2, with 10 nucleotides matching TRBD1. CDR3 length: 13 amino acids. The V gene end was trimmed by 8 bases and the J gene end by 3 bases; junction bases not matched to a gene: 3. CDR1 is LNHDA, CDR2 SQIVND, per germline (reference sequence). CDR3 protein: CASGTGVDYGYTF. CDR3 DNA: TGTGCCAGTGGGACAGGGGTTGACTATGGCTACACCTTC. Looking up the rest from reference TRBV19 and TRBJ1-2 gives the full variable domain: DGGITQSPKYLFRKEGQNVTLSCEQNLNHDAMYWYRQDPGQGLRLIYYSQIVNDFQKGDIAEGYSVSREKKESFPLTVTSAQKNPTAFYLCASGTGVDYGYTFGSGTRLTVV.

This chain connects TRBV25-1 to TRBJ2-1; D possibly corresponds to TRBD2 (6 bases). This CDR3 is built from 14 residues. Trimming removed 7 bases at V and 6 bases at J, with 16 bases between. CDR1 and CDR2 from the germline V gene are MGHDK and SYGVNS. The CDR3 region has the DNA TGTGCCAGCATTGGAGACGGACTACCCAATGAGCAGTTCTTC. Translation gives CASIGDGLPNEQFF.

The chain carries TRBV30 and TRBJ2-6; the D is unclear. Trimming pared 5 bases from V and 2 bases from J, leaving 7 bases between. Germline assignment: CDR1 GTSNPN and CDR2 SVGIG (reference sequence). The CDR3 covers 13 residues. CDR3 protein: CAWDSTGANVLTF. The DNA of the CDR3 is TGTGCCTGGGACTCAACTGGGGCCAACGTCCTGACTTTC.

The chain joins TRBV6-1 to TRBJ2-1, with unresolved D. This CDR3 has 13 amino acids. Per germline, CDR1 MNHNS and CDR2 SASEGT. With 4 bases removed from V and 3 bases from J, the gap between germline ends came to 7 bases. The DNA of the CDR3 is TGTGCCAGCAGTGTCGGGTACTACAATGAGCAGTTCTTC. Translation gives CASSVGYYNEQFF.

This clone was recorded a few times. This chain's CDR3 is CASSLVTNTGELFF. The CDR3 DNA reads TGCGCCAGCAGCTTAGTCACAAACACCGGGGAGCTGTTTTTT. The chain couples TRBV5-1 to TRBJ2-2; D ambiguous. This CDR3 is 14 amino acids long. Germline V CDR1 and CDR2: SGHRS, YFSETQ. The germline V and J ends were trimmed by 2 bases and 2 bases, with 7 bases remaining between them.

This clone was seen a few times. The V gene is TRBV10-2, the J gene TRBJ1-1, with D unresolved. The CDR3 totals 13 residues. In germline, CDR1 is WSHSY, CDR2 SAAADI. V was clipped by 5 bases and J by 4 bases, with 11 bases between them. The CDR3 reads CASSFWVSTEAFF. The CDR3 DNA reads as TGCGCCAGCAGTTTTTGGGTTAGCACTGAAGCTTTCTTT.

The chain uses TRBV5-4 and TRBJ2-2, with TRBD2 matching over 9 bases. Germline trimming cut 4 bases from V and 8 bases from J; bases unmatched to any gene: 15. CDR1 is SGHNT, CDR2 YYREEE, per germline (reference sequence). The CDR3 contains 17 residues. CDR3 sequence: CASSLPTLGGRVGELFF. CDR3 in DNA: TGTGCCAGCAGCCTCCCGACACTGGGCGGGAGGGTGGGGGAGCTGTTTTTT.

The rearrangement joins TRBV6-5 to TRBJ2-1, with TRBD2 identical over 7 bases. The V and J ends lost 6 bases and 1 base, in that order; junction bases with no gene match: 6. The length of the CDR3 is 15 residues. Germline values: CDR1 MNHEY, CDR2 SVGAGI. The CDR3 DNA is TGTGCCAGCAGAGACCGCGGGGGATCCTACAATGAGCAGTTCTTC. The encoded protein is CASRDRGGSYNEQFF.

This chain links TRBV30 with TRBJ1-1, with a weak D call TRBD1 (5 bases). Germline V gives CDR1 GTSNPN, CDR2 SVGIG (reference sequence). Trimming stripped 2 bases from V and 5 bases from J, with 21 bases between. CDR3 size: 16 residues. CDR3 nucleotides: TGTGCCTGGAGTAAAGACAGCCGCCCGTTGGGGACTGAAGCTTTCTTT. Protein sequence: CAWSKDSRPLGTEAFF.

The rearrangement joins TRBV5-4 to TRBJ1-2, with 8 bases identical to TRBD1. There are 12 residues in the CDR3. V lost 4 bases and J lost 8; bases outside the gene matches: 4. CDR1 SGHNT and CDR2 YYREEE come from the germline V gene (reference sequence). CDR3 region: CASSLDREGYTF. CDR3 nucleotides: TGTGCCAGCAGCCTGGACAGGGAGGGCTACACCTTC.

The chain employs TRBV7-6 and TRBJ2-3; D is perhaps TRBD2 (6 bases). Germline V gene sequence: CDR1 SGHVS, CDR2 FNYEAQ. The V gene lost 3 bases and the J gene lost 0 bases, with 10 bases spanning the gap. The CDR3 is 15 amino acids. As DNA, the CDR3 is TGTGCCAGCAGCTTGGGCGGGACTAGCACAGATACGCAGTATTTT. This encodes CASSLGGTSTDTQYF.

V is TRBV6-4 and J is TRBJ2-3; D gene unclear. V was cut by 2 bases and J by 4 bases, with 10 bases left in between. CDR1 is MRHNA, CDR2 SNTAGT, per germline. The CDR3 length is 14 residues. This chain's CDR3 is CASSDINRPDTQYF. The CDR3 nucleotides are TGTGCCAGCAGTGACATAAATCGACCAGATACGCAGTATTTT.

The chain couples TRBV29-1 to TRBJ1-1; a weak D match, TRBD1 (6 bases). Trimming took 0 bases from V and 8 from J, leaving 13 bases between them. Germline-derived CDR1 and CDR2 are SQVTM and ANQGSEA. The length of the CDR3 is 13 residues. CDR3 protein: CSVEDTRGLEAFF. CDR3 DNA: TGCAGCGTTGAAGATACCAGGGGTCTCGAAGCTTTCTTT.